This is a list of T cell receptor beta chains from one sample in a study of T cell responses to AZD1222 COVID-19 vaccine. Assay: immunoSEQ multiplex PCR; the TCRdb copy retains only in-frame clones and omits some. Found here are 35,000 to 50,000 clones, about four fifths of them singletons; the top ten hold less than 25%. The material sequenced was peripheral blood, taken 28 days after the second dose of the MenACWY control vaccine. These receptors were collected from an adult who received the MenACWY meningococcal vaccine as a control. Each CDR3 is given with its conserved first and last residue. A D gene is named only where the DNA matches it firmly. Not every row has a clone size; where given, it reads once, few, many or a size class.

-	TRBV11-1	TRBJ1-1	once	TGTGCCAGCAGGCCGGATATCGGCACTGAAGCTTTCTTT	CASRPDIGTEAFF
TRBD1	TRBV5-1	TRBJ2-3	-	TGCGCCAGCAGCCCGGGACAGCCCACAGATACGCAGTATTTT	CASSPGQPTDTQYF
-	TRBV28	TRBJ1-1	-	TGTGCCAGCAGTTTATGGGGGGGCACTGAAGCTTTCTTT	CASSLWGGTEAFF
-	TRBV19	TRBJ2-3	-	TGTGCCAGTAGTATGGACATCAGAACAGATACGCAGTATTTT	CASSMDIRTDTQYF
-	TRBV28	TRBJ1-1	-	TGTGCCAGCAGTTTCATAGGGGGGGCTTTCTTT	CASSFIGGAFF
-	TRBV29-1	TRBJ1-1	-	TGCAGCTCTCGAGAGGGGAGGACTGAAGCTTTCTTT	CSSREGRTEAFF
-	TRBV12-3/TRBV12-4	TRBJ1-3	few	TGTGCCGGAGGACTTGGAAACACCATATATTTT	CAGGLGNTIYF
-	TRBV2	TRBJ2-3	few	TGTGCCAGCACAATAGTTGGGGATACGCAGTATTTT	CASTIVGDTQYF
-	TRBV28	TRBJ2-3	-	TGTGCCAGCAGTTTTAGGAGGCAGGGGAACCGGGCAGATACGCAGTATTTT	CASSFRRQGNRADTQYF
-	TRBV27	TRBJ1-1	-	TGTGCCAGCAGTTTATCAGGGATTACGGGCACTGAAGCTTTCTTT	CASSLSGITGTEAFF
-	TRBV6-4	TRBJ2-1	-	TGTGCCAGCAGTGACTTCTTACACGGTGAGCAGTTCTTC	CASSDFLHGEQFF
-	TRBV14	TRBJ2-1	-	TGTGCCAGCAGCCACGTTATGACAGCAAAAAGCTCCTACAATGAGCAGTTCTTC	CASSHVMTAKSSYNEQFF
-	TRBV2	TRBJ1-5	-	TGTGCCAGCAGTGAACCGGCCTCCAATCAGCCCCAGCATTTT	CASSEPASNQPQHF
TRBD2	TRBV11-2	TRBJ2-1	few	TGTGCCAGCAGCTCCCAGCGGGGGAGGAATGAGCAGTTCTTC	CASSSQRGRNEQFF
-	TRBV11-2	TRBJ1-1	-	TGTGCCAGCAGCTTTAGGTGGGGGCGCACTGAAGCTTTCTTT	CASSFRWGRTEAFF